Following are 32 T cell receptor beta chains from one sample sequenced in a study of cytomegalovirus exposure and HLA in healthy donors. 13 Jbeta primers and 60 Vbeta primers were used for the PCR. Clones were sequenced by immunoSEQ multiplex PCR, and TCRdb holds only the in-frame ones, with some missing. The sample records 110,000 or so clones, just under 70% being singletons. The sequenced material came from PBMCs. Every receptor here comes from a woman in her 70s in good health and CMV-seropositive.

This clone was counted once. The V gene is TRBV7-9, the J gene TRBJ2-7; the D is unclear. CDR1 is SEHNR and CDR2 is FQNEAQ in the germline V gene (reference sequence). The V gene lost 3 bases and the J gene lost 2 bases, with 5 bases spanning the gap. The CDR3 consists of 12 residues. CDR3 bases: TGTGCCAGCAGCTTTAGCACCTACGAGCAGTACTTC. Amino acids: CASSFSTYEQYF.

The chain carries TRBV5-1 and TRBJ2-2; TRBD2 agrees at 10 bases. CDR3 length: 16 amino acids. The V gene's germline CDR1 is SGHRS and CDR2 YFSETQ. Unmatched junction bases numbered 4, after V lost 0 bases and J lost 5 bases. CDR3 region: CASSLGASGGTGELFF. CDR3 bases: TGCGCCAGCAGCTTGGGGGCTAGCGGGGGTACCGGGGAGCTGTTTTTT.

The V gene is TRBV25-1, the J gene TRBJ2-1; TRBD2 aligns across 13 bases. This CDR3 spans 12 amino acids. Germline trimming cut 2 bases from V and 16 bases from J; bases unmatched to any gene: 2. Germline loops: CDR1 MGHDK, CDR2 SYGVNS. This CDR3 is CASSEGLAGAFF. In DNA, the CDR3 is TGTGCCAGCAGTGAAGGACTAGCGGGGGCCTTCTTC.

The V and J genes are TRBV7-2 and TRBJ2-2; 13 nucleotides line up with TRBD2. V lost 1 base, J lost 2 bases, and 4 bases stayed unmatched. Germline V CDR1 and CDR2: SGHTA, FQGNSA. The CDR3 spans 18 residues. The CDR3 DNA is TGTGCCAGCAGCTTAGAACTAGCGGGGGGGTTTAACACCGGGGAGCTGTTTTTT. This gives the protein CASSLELAGGFNTGELFF.

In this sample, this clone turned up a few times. Here the CDR3 reads CASSPSPQGSNTEAFF. Written as DNA, the CDR3 is TGCGCCAGCAGCCCAAGCCCTCAGGGGAGTAACACTGAAGCTTTCTTT. The J gene is TRBJ1-1, the V gene TRBV5-1; D may be TRBD1 (6 bases). Trimming stripped 4 bases from V and 2 bases from J, with 18 bases between. CDR1 and CDR2 from the germline V gene are SGHRS and YFSETQ. The CDR3 is 16 amino acids.

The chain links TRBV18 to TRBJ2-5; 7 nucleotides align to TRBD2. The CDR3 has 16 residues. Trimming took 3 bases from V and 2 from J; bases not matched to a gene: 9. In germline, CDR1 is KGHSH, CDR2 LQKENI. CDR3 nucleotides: TGTGCCAGCTCACCGCTGGCCGGGGGGAGTCAAGAGACCCAGTACTTC. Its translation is CASSPLAGGSQETQYF.

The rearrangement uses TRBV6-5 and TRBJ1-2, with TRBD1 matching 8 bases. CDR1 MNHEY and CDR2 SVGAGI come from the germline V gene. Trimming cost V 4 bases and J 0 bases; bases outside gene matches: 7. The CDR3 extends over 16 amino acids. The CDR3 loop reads CASSLTGEGANYGYTF. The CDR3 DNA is TGTGCCAGCAGTTTGACAGGGGAAGGGGCTAACTATGGCTACACCTTC.

The CDR3 loop reads CASSRGSYYEQYF. The CDR3 region has the DNA TGTGCCAGCAGCCGAGGGTCCTACTACGAGCAGTACTTC. The J gene is TRBJ2-7, the V gene TRBV5-8, with D possibly TRBD2 on 5 matching bases. The CDR3 covers 13 residues. The germline V gene has CDR1 SGHTS and CDR2 YDEGEE. The V gene lost 4 bases and the J gene lost 3 bases, with 11 bases spanning the gap.

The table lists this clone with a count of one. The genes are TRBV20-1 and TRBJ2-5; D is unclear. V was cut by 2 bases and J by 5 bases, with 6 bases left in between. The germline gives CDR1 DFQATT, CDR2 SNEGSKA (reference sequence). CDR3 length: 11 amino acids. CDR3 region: CSARPQETQYF. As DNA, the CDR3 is TGCAGTGCTAGACCACAGGAGACCCAGTACTTC.

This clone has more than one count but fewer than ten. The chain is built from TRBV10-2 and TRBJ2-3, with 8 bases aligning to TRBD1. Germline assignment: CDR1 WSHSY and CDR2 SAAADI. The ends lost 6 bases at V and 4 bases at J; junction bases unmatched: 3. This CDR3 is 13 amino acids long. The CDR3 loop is CASSRQGSDTQYF. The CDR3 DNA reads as TGCGCCAGCAGCAGACAGGGGTCAGATACGCAGTATTTT.

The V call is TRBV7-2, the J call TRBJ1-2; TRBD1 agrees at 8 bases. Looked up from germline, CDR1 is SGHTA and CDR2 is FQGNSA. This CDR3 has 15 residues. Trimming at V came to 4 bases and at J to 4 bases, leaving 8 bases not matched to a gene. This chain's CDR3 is CASSSGQGVFYGYTF. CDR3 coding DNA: TGTGCCAGCAGCTCCGGACAGGGTGTGTTCTATGGCTACACCTTC.

The CDR3 sequence is CSASSRETQYF. In DNA form, the CDR3 reads TGCAGTGCTAGCTCTAGGGAGACCCAGTACTTC. The rearrangement joins TRBV20-1 to TRBJ2-5; D gene ambiguous. The length of the CDR3 is 11 residues. Germline CDR1 DFQATT, CDR2 SNEGSKA (reference sequence). Trimming cost V 3 bases and J 5 bases, with 7 bases left between them.

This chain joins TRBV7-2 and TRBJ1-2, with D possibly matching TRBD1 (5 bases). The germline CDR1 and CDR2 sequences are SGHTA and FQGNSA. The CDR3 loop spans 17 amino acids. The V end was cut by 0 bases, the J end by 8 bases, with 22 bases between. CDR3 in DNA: TGTGCCAGCAGCTTAGCCCCCCCCGGCCAGGGAGGAATGGGCTACACCTTC. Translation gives CASSLAPPGQGGMGYTF.

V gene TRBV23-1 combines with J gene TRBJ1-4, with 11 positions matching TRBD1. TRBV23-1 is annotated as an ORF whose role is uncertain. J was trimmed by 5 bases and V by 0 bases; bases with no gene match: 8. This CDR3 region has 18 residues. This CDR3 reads CASSQSRDRGSPNEKLFF. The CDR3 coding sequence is TGCGCCAGCAGTCAATCCAGGGACAGGGGGTCCCCAAATGAAAAACTGTTTTTT.

CDR3 nucleotides: TGTGCCAGCAGGACAGGGGCAAAGAACACTGAAGCTTTCTTT. Its translation: CASRTGAKNTEAFF. The genes are TRBV7-2 and TRBJ1-1, with TRBD1 matching over 8 bases. The CDR3 is 14 residues long. V dropped 6 bases and J dropped 1; count of bases not matched to a gene: 4. Germline V CDR1 and CDR2: SGHTA, FQGNSA.

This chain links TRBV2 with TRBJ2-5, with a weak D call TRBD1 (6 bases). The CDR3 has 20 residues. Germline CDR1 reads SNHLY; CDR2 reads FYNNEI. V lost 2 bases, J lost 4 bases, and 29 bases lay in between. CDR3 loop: CASSESLKNRQGGKRETQYF. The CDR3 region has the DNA TGTGCCAGCAGTGAATCACTTAAGAACAGGCAAGGGGGAAAAAGAGAGACCCAGTACTTC.

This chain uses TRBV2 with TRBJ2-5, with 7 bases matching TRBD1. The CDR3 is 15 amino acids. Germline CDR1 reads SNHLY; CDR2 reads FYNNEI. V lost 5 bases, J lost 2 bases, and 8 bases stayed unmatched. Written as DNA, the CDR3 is TGTGCCAGCAGTCAGACAGGGCCCGGACAAGAGACCCAGTACTTC. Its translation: CASSQTGPGQETQYF.

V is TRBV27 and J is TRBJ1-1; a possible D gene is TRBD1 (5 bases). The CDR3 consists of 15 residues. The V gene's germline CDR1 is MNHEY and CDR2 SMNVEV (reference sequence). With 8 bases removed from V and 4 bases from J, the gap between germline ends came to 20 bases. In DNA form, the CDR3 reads TGTGCCAGCCGGACAACGAGTGCCCAGGGCACTGAAGCTTTCTTT. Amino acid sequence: CASRTTSAQGTEAFF.

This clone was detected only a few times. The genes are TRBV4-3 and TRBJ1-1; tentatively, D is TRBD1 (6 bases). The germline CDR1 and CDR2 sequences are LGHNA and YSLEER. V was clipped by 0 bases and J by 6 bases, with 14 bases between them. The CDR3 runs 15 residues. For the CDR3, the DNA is TGCGCCAGCAGCCAAGATCAGGGGTACCAATCTGAAGCTTTCTTT. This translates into CASSQDQGYQSEAFF.

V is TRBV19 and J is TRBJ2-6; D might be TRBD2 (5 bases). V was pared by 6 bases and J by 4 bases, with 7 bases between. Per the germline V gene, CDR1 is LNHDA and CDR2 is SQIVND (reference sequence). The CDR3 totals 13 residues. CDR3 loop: CASSPGGANVLTF. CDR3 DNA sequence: TGTGCCAGTAGCCCGGGGGGGGCCAACGTCCTGACTTTC.

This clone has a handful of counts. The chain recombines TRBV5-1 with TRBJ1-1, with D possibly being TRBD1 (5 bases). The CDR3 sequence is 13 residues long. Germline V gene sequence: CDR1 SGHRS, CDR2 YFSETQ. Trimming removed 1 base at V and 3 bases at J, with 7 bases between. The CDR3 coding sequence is TGCGCCAGCAGCTTGAAGACAGACACTGAAGCTTTCTTT. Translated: CASSLKTDTEAFF.

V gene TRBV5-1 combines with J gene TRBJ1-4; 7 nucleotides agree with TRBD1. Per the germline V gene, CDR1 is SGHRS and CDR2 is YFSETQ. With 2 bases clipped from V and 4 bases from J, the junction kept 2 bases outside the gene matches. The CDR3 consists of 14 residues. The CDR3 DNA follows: TGCGCCAGCAGCTTTAGGGGGCTTAATGAAAAACTGTTTTTT. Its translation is CASSFRGLNEKLFF. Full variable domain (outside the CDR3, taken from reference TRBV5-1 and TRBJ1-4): KAGVTQTPRYLIKTRGQQVTLSCSPISGHRSVSWYQQTPGQGLQFLFEYFSETQRNKGNFPGRFSGRQFSNSRSEMNVSTLELGDSALYLCASSFRGLNEKLFFGSGTQLSVL.

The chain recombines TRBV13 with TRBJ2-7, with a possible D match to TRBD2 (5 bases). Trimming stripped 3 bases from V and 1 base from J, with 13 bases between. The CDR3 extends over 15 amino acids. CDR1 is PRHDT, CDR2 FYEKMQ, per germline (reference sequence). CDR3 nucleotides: TGTGCCAGCAGCTTCCGGCGGACTGGATCCTACGAGCAGTACTTC. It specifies CASSFRRTGSYEQYF.

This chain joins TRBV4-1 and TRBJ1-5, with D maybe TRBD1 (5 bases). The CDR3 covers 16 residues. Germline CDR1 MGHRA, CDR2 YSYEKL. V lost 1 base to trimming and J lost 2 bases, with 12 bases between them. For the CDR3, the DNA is TGCGCCAGCAGCCAAGTGGGGGGTACTGGCAATCAGCCCCAGCATTTT. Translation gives CASSQVGGTGNQPQHF.

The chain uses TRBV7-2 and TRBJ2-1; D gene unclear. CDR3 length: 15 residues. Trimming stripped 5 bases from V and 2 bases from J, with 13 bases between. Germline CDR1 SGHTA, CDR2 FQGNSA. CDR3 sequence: CASSMDYSTYNEQFF. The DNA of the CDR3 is TGTGCCAGCAGCATGGATTATAGCACCTACAATGAGCAGTTCTTC. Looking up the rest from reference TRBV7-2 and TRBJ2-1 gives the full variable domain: GAGVSQSPSNKVTEKGKDVELRCDPISGHTALYWYRQSLGQGLEFLIYFQGNSAPDKSGLPSDRFSAERTGGSVSTLTIQRTQQEDSAVYLCASSMDYSTYNEQFFGPGTRLTVL.

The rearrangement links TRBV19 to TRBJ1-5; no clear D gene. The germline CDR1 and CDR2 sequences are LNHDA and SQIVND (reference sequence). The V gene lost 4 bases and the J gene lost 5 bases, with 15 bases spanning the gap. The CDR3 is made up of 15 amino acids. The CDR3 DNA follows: TGTGCCAGTAGTACGCCCCAAGTGGGCCATCAGCCCCAGCATTTT. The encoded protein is CASSTPQVGHQPQHF.

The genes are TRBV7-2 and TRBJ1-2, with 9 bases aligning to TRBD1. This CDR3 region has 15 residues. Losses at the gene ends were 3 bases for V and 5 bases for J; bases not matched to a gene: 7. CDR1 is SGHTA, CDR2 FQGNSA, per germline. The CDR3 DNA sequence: TGTGCCAGCAGCTTGGGACAGGGCGGTCCATATGGCTACACCTTC. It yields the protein CASSLGQGGPYGYTF.

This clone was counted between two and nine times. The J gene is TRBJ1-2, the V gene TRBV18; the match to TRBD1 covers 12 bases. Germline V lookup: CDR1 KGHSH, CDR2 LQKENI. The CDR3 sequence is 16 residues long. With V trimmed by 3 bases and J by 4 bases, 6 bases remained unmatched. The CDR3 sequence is CASSPGTGGSVYGYTF. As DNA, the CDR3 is TGTGCCAGCTCACCCGGGACAGGGGGCTCCGTCTATGGCTACACCTTC. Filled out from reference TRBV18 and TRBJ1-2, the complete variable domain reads NAGVMQNPRHLVRRRGQEARLRCSPMKGHSHVYWYRQLPEEGLKFMVYLQKENIIDESGMPKERFSAEFPKEGPSILRIQQVVRGDSAAYFCASSPGTGGSVYGYTFGSGTRLTVV.

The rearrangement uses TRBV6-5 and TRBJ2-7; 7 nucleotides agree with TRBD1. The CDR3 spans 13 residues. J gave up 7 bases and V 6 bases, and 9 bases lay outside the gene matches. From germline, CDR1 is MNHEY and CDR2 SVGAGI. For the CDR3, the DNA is TGTGCCAGCAGCTCACAGGGGTTGAAGGAGCAGTACTTC. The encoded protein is CASSSQGLKEQYF.

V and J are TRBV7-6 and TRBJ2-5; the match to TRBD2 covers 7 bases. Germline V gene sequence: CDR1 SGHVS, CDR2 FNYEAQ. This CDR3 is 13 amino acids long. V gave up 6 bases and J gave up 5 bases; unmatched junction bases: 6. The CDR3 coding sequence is TGTGCCAGCAGTTCTGGGGAGGGTGAGACCCAGTACTTC. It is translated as CASSSGEGETQYF.

The CDR3 loop is CAISGGRGANEQFF. The CDR3 nucleotides read TGTGCCATCAGCGGGGGACGGGGGGCCAATGAGCAGTTCTTC. V and J are TRBV10-3 and TRBJ2-1; D perhaps matches TRBD2 (7 bases). CDR3 length equals 14 residues. Germline CDR1 ENHRY, CDR2 SYGVKD. V was clipped by 6 bases and J by 6 bases, with 15 bases between them.

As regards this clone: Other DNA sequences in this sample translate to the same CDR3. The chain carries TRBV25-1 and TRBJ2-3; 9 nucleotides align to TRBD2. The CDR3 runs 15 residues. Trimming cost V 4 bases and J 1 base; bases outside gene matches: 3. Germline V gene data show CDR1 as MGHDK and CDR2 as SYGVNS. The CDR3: CASSAERGGTDTQYF. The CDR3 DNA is TGTGCCAGCAGTGCTGAGCGGGGGGGCACAGATACGCAGTATTTT.